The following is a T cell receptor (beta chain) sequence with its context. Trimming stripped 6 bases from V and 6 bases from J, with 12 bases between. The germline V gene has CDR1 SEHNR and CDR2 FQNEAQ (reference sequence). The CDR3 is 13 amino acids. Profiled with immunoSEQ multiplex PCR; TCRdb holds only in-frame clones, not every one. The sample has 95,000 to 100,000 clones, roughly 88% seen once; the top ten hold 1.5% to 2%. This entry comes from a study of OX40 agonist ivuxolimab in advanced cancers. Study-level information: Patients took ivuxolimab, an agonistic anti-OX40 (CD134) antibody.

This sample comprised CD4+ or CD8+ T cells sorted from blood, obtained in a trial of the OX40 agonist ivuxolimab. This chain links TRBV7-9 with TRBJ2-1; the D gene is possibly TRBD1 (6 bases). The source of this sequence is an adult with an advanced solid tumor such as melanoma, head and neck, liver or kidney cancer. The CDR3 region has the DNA TGTGCCAGCAGAAGACAGGTTGGCAATGAGCAGTTCTTC. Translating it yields CASRRQVGNEQFF.